These T cell receptor beta chains were read from a single sample in a study of blood T cell repertoires in COVID-19. Measured with immunoSEQ multiplex PCR; TCRdb has only the in-frame clones, and not every one. Here the sample spans about 220,000 clones, less than 90% being singletons. Sequenced material: peripheral blood. These TCRs come from a man between 35 and 55 years old with acute or convalescent COVID-19. The CDR3 runs from the conserved cysteine through the conserved F or W. A D gene is named only where the DNA matches it firmly. Clone sizes are given selectively: once, few, many, or a class where the clone is expanded.

>.|TRBJ2-2|.|TRBV5-1
CASSVAVANTGELFF
TGCGCCAGCAGCGTCGCGGTCGCGAACACCGGGGAGCTGTTTTTT
>.|TRBJ2-3|TRBD2|TRBV19
CASSMGRGTTDTQYF
TGTGCCAGTAGTATGGGGCGGGGGACCACAGATACGCAGTATTTT
>.|TRBJ2-7|.|TRBV4-2
CASSQEAGRWYEQYF
TGTGCCAGCAGCCAAGAGGCAGGGAGGTGGTACGAGCAGTACTTC
>.|TRBJ1-6|.|TRBV18
CASSPGPEPPLHF
TGTGCCAGCTCACCAGGTCCCGAGCCACCCCTCCACTTT
>.|TRBJ2-1|.|TRBV2
CASREVMSSYNEQFF
TGTGCCAGCAGGGAAGTAATGAGCTCCTACAATGAGCAGTTCTTC
>.|TRBJ2-6|.|TRBV19
CASSAPASAGANVLTF
TGTGCCAGTAGTGCCCCCGCGTCAGCGGGGGCCAACGTCCTGACTTTC
>.|TRBJ1-2|.|TRBV18
CASSPNQGHAIQANYGYTF
TGTGCCAGCTCACCAAACCAGGGACACGCCATCCAAGCTAACTATGGCTACACCTTC
>.|TRBJ1-1|TRBD1|TRBV5-1
CASRQGGMNTEAFF
TGCGCCAGCCGACAGGGCGGAATGAACACTGAAGCTTTCTTT
>.|TRBJ2-2|TRBD1|TRBV10-1
CASKAGGNTGELFF
TGCGCCAGCAAAGCAGGGGGAAACACCGGGGAGCTGTTTTTT
>.|TRBJ2-4|.|TRBV28
CASSTGQIAKNIQYF
TGTGCCAGCAGTACGGGACAAATAGCCAAAAACATTCAGTACTTC
>.|TRBJ2-1|.|TRBV19
CASSKERSYNEQFF
TGTGCCAGTAGTAAGGAGCGCTCCTACAATGAGCAGTTCTTC
>.|TRBJ1-5|.|TRBV1
CTSSQSIWGGFSNQPQHF
TGCACCAGCAGCCAATCGATCTGGGGAGGCTTTAGCAATCAGCCCCAGCATTTT
>.|TRBJ2-7|TRBD1|TRBV2
CASSGGQGREQYF
TGTGCCAGCAGTGGTGGACAGGGACGTGAGCAGTACTTC
>.|TRBJ2-1|TRBD2|TRBV19
CASSIASGRSNEQFF
TGTGCCAGTAGTATTGCTAGCGGGAGGTCCAATGAGCAGTTCTTC
>.|TRBJ2-3|TRBD2|TRBV30
CAWSVALAGGTDTQYF
TGTGCCTGGAGTGTGGCGCTAGCGGGGGGCACAGATACGCAGTATTTT
>.|TRBJ1-5|TRBD1|TRBV30
CAWSLDRGNQPQHF
TGTGCCTGGAGTTTGGACAGGGGCAATCAGCCCCAGCATTTT
>.|TRBJ2-1|.|TRBV10-3
CAISPGPGGGGLSYNEQFF
TGTGCCATCTCCCCAGGTCCGGGTGGCGGGGGCCTCTCCTACAATGAGCAGTTCTTC
>.|TRBJ2-2|.|TRBV7-8
CASLIGGVLDTGELFF
TGTGCCAGCCTAATAGGGGGGGTTCTCGACACCGGGGAGCTGTTTTTT
>.|TRBJ2-7|TRBD2|TRBV7-2
CASSLGLAPEQYF
TGTGCCAGCAGCTTAGGACTAGCACCCGAGCAGTACTTC
>.|TRBJ1-2|TRBD1|TRBV28
CASSRWAGGGNYGYTF
TGTGCCAGCAGCCGATGGGCAGGGGGCGGTAACTATGGCTACACCTTC
>.|TRBJ2-7|TRBD1|TRBV14
CASSQGQGVFSYEQYF
TGTGCCAGCAGCCAAGGGCAGGGGGTCTTCTCCTACGAGCAGTACTTC
>few|TRBJ2-2|.|TRBV4-1
CASSQGPHTGELFF
TGCGCCAGCAGCCAGGGGCCTCACACCGGGGAGCTGTTTTTT
>once|TRBJ2-7|TRBD1|TRBV27
CASSWGTGRHEQYF
TGTGCCAGCAGTTGGGGGACAGGGAGACACGAGCAGTACTTC
>.|TRBJ2-3|.|TRBV27
CASSPKTGRVPADTQYF
TGTGCCAGCAGTCCCAAGACAGGACGGGTCCCGGCAGATACGCAGTATTTT
>few|TRBJ2-3|TRBD2|TRBV7-9
CASSSATSEGTDTQYF
TGTGCCAGCAGCTCCGCTACTAGCGAGGGAACAGATACGCAGTATTTT
>.|TRBJ1-1|TRBD1|TRBV2
CASSRQGKEAFF
TGTGCCAGCAGTAGACAGGGTAAGGAAGCTTTCTTT
>.|TRBJ2-2|.|TRBV18
CASSPPRGGKNTGELFF
TGTGCCAGCTCACCACCTCGTGGGGGCAAAAACACCGGGGAGCTGTTTTTT
>.|TRBJ2-7|TRBD2|TRBV6-4
CASSAEASGRYEQYF
TGTGCCAGCAGTGCAGAAGCCAGCGGGAGATACGAGCAGTACTTC